This T cell receptor (beta chain) was recovered during a study of PD-1 blockade in classical Hodgkin lymphoma. Study-level results: Significant TCR diversity gains by C4D1 occurred in CD4+ but not CD8+ cells. Patients who began taking nivolumab under 1 year after ASCT were left out. Newly diagnosed patients were reported to start with lower TCR diversity than healthy donors. Patients with a complete response exhibited baseline diversity comparable to newly diagnosed patients.

All patients experienced relapse after autologous stem cell transplantation, and brentuximab vedotin exposure was variable. By magnetic negative selection, CD4+ T cells were purified from thawed PBMCs. A word on this clone: Its specificity is unknown.

The protocol was immunoSEQ multiplex PCR, while the TCRdb copy is restricted to in-frame clones and leaves out a portion. This repertoire shows about 15,000 clones, about 82% found once; its top ten account for 1%. Germline V gene sequence: CDR1 SGHTA, CDR2 FQGNSA. The V segment lost 5 bases and the J segment 4 bases; nucleotides outside the gene matches: 16. CDR3 length equals 18 residues. The chain combines TRBV7-2 with TRBJ1-1, with 10 nucleotides matching TRBD1. The source was CD4+ T cells from blood, collected at baseline. The source is a human donor with classical Hodgkin lymphoma. In nucleotides, the CDR3 is TGTGCCAGCAGCCCAAGCCCGGACAGGGGGACTCCCCCCACTGAAGCTTTCTTT. Protein: CASSPSPDRGTPPTEAFF. The whole variable domain, filled in from reference TRBV7-2 and TRBJ1-1, reads GAGVSQSPSNKVTEKGKDVELRCDPISGHTALYWYRQSLGQGLEFLIYFQGNSAPDKSGLPSDRFSAERTGGSVSTLTIQRTQQEDSAVYLCASSPSPDRGTPPTEAFFGQGTRLTVV.